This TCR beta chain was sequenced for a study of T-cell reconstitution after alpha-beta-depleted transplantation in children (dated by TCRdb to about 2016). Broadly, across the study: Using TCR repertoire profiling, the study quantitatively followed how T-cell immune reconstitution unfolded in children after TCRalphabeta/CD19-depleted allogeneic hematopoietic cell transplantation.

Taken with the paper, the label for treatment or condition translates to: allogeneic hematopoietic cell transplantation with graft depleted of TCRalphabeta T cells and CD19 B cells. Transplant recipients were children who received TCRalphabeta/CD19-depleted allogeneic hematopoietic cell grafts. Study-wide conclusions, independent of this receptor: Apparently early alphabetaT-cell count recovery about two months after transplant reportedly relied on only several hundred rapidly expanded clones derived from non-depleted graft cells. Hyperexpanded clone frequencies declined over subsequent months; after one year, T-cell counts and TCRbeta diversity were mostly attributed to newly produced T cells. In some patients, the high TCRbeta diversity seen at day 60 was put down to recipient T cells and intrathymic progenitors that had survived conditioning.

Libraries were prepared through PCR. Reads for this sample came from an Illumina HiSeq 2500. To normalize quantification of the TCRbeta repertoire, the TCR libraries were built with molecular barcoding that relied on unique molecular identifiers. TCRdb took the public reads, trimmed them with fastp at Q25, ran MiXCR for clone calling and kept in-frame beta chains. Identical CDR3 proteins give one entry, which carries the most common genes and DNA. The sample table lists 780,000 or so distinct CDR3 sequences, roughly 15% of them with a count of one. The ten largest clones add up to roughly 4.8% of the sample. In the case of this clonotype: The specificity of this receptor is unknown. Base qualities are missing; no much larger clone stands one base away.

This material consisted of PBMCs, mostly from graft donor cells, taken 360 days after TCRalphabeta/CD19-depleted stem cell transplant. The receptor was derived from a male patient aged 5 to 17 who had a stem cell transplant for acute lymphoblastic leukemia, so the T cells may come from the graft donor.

The DNA is as follows: TGTGCCAGCAGCTTAATGGCTCTGCTCTCTGGGGCCAACGTCCTGACTTTC. This yields the protein CASSLMALLSGANVLTF. The rearrangement joined TRBV7-9 to TRBJ2-6; the D gene assignment is ambiguous. CDR1 and CDR2 are drawn from the germline V gene (reference sequence): SEHNR, FQNEAQ. The V and J ends are trimmed by 2 bases and 0 bases, leaving 11 bases between them. From the cysteine up to the phenylalanine, the CDR3 has a length of 17 residues. Left in the record is the CDR3 DNA by itself, 51 bases read in frame from the first base.